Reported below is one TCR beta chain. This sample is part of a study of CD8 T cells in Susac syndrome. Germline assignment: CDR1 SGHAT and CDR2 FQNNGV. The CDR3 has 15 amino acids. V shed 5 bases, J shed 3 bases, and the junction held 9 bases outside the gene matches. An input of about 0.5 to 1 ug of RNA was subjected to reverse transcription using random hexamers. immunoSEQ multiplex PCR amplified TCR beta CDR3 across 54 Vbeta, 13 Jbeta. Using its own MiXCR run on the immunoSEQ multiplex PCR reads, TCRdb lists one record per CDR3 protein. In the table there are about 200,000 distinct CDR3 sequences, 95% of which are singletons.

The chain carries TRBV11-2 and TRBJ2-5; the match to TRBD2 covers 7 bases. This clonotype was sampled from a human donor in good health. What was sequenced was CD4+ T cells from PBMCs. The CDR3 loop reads CASSASGMREETQYF. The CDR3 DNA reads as TGTGCCAGCAGCGCAAGCGGGATGAGGGAAGAGACCCAGTACTTC.